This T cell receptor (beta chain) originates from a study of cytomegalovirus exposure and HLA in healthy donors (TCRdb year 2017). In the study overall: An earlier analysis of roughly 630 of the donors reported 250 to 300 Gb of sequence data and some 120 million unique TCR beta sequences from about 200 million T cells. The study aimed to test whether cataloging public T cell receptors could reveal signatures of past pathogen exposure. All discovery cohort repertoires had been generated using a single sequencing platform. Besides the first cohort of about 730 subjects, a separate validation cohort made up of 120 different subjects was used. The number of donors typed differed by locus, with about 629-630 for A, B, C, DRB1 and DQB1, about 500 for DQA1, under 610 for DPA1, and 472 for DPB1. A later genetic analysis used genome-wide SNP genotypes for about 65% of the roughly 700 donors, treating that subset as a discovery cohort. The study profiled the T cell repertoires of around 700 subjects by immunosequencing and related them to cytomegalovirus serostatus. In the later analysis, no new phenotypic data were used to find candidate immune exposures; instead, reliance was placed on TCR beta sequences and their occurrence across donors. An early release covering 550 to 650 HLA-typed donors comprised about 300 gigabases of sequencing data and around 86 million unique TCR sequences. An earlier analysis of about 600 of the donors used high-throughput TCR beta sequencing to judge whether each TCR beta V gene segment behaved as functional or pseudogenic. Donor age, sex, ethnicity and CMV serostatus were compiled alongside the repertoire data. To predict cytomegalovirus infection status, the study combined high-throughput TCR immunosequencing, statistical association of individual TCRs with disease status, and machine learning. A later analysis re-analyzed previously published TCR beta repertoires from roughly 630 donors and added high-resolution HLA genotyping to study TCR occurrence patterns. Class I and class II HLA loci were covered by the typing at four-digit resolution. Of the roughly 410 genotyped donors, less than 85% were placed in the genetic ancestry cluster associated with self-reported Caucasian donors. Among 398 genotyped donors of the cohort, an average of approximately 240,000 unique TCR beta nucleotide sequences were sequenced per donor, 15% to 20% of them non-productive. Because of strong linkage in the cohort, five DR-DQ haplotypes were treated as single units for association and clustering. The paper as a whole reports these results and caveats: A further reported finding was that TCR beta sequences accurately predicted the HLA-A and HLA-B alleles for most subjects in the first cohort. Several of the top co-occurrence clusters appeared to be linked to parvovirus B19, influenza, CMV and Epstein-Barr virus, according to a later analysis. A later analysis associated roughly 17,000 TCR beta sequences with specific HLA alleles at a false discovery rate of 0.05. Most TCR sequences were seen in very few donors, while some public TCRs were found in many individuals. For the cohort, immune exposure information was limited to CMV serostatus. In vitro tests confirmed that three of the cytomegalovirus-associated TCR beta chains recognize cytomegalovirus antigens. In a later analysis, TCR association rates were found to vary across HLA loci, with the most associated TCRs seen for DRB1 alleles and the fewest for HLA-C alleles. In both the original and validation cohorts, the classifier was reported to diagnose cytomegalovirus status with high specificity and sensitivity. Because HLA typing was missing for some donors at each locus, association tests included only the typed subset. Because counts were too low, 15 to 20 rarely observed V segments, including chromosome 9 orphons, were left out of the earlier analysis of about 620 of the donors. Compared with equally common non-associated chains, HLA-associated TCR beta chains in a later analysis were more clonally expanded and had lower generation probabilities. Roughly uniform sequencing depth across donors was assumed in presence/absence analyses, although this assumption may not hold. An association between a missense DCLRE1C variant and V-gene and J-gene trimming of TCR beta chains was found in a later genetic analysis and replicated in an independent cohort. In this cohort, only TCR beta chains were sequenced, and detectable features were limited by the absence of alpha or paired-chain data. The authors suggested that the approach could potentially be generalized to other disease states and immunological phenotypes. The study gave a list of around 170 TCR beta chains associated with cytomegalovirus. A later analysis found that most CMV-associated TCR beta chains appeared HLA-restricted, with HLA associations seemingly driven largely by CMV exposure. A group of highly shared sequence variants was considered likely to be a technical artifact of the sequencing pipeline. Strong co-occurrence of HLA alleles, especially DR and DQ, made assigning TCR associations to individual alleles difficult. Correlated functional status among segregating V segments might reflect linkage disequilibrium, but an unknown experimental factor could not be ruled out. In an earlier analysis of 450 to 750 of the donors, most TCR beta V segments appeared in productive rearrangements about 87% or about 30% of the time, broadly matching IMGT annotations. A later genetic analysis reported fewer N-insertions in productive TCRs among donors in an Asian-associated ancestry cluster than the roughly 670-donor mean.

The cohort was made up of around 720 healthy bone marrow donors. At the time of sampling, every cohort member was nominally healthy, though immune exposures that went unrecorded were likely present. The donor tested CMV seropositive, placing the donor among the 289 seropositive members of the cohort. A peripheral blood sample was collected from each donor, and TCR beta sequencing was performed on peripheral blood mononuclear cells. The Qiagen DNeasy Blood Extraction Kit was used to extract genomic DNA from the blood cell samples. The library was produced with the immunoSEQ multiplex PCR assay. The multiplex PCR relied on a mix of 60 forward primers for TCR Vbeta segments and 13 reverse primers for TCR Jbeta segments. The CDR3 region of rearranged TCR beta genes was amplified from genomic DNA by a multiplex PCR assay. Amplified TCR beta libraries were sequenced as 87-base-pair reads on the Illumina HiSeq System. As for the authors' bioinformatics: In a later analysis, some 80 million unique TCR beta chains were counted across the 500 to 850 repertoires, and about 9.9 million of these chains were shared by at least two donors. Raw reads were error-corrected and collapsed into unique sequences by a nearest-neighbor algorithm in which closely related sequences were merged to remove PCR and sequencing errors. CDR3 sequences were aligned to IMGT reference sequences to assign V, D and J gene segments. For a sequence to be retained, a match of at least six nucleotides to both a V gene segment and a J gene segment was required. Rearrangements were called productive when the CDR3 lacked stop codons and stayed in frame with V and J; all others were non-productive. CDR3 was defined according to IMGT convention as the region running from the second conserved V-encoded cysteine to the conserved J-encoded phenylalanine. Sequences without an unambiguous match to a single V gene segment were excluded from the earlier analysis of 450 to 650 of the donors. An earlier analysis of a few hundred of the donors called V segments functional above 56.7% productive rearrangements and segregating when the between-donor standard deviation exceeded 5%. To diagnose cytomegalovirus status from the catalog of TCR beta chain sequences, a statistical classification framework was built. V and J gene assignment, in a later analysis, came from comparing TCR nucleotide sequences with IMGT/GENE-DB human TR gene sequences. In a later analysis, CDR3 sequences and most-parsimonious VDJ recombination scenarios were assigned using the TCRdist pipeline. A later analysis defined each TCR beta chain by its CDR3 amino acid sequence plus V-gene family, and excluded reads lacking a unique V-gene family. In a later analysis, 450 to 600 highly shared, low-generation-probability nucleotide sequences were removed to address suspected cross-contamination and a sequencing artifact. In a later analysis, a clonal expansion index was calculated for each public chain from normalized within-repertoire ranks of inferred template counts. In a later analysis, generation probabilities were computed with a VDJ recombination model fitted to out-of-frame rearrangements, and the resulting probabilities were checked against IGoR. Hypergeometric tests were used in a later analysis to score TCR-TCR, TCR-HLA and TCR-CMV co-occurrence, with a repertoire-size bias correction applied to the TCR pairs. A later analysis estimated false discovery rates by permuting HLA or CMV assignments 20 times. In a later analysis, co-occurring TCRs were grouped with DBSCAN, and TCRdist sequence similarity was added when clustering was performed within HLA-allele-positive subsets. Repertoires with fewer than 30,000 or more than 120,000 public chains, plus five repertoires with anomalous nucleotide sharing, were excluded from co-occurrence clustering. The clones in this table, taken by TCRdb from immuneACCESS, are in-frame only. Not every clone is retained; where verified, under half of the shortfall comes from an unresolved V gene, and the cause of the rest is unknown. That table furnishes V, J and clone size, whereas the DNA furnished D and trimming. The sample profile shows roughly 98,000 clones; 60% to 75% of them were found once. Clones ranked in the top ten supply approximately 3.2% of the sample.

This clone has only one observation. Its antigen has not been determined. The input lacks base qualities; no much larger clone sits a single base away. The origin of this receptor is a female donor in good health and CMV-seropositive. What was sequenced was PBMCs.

CDR3 protein: CASSLYRRGQGNYGYTF. The bases read TGTGCCAGCAGTCTCTATAGGCGGGGACAGGGCAACTATGGCTACACCTTC. In this chain, TRBV28 is recombined with TRBJ1-2, and TRBD1 aligns with 9 junction nucleotides. V trim: 5 bases; J trim: 2 bases; unmatched bases: 12. CDR1 and CDR2 are read off the germline V gene as MDHEN and SYDVKM. The CDR3 starts with the cysteine, ends with the phenylalanine, and has 17 residues. Only the CDR3 portion is preserved as DNA: 51 bases, with reading frame beginning at the first base.